This TCR beta chain was recorded in a study of T cell changes during pregnancy in multiple sclerosis. This CDR3 region has 15 residues. V lost 2 bases to trimming and J lost 4 bases; unmatched junction nucleotides: 4. Germline V gene lookup returns CDR1 SGHVS and CDR2 FNYEAQ. The repertoire was sequenced with immunoSEQ multiplex PCR; TCRdb's copy has only in-frame clones and lacks some. Among about 60,000 clones listed, about 92% were seen once. This specimen consisted of CD4+ T cells from peripheral blood mononuclear cells, obtained in the second trimester of pregnancy. The chain couples TRBV7-6 to TRBJ1-1; 10 bases align to TRBD1. The TCR originated in a female donor with multiple sclerosis, enrolled in a pregnancy study. CDR3 nucleotide sequence: TGTGCCAGCAGCTTACGGGGACAGGGGTCCACTGAAGCTTTCTTT. This gives the protein CASSLRGQGSTEAFF.